These 5 T cell receptor beta chains came from one sample sequenced in a study of cytomegalovirus exposure and HLA in healthy donors. Libraries were prepared by immunoSEQ multiplex PCR; TCRdb keeps only in-frame clonotypes and omits some of them. The table records fewer than 250,000 clones, around four fifths of them present only once. The sample comprised PBMCs. The receptors were sampled from a woman younger than 35 in good health and CMV-seronegative.

The chain has TRBV27 and TRBJ2-4, with 7 positions matching TRBD2. CDR3 size: 17 residues. The germline CDR1 and CDR2 sequences are MNHEY and SMNVEV (reference sequence). V trimming: 4 bases; J trimming: 8 bases; junction bases outside the gene matches: 17. This CDR3 reads CASSSAGVVPEKHIQYF. The CDR3 nucleotides read TGTGCCAGCAGTTCCGCGGGAGTCGTACCAGAAAAACACATTCAGTACTTC.

The chain carries TRBV2 and TRBJ1-1; no clear D gene. With 10 bases removed from V and 0 bases from J, the gap between germline ends came to 12 bases. Germline lookup yields CDR1 SNHLY and CDR2 FYNNEI. CDR3 length: 13 residues. CDR3 bases: TGTGCCACCGTAGGGTCGATGAACACTGAAGCTTTCTTT. This gives the protein CATVGSMNTEAFF.

Written as DNA, the CDR3 is TGTGCCAGTAGTACCTCCCGGGACGGGGAAACCTATGGCTACACCTTC. As protein: CASSTSRDGETYGYTF. The J gene is TRBJ1-2, the V gene TRBV19, with D maybe TRBD1 (5 bases). Germline-derived CDR1 and CDR2 are LNHDA and SQIVND (reference sequence). The CDR3 extends over 16 amino acids. Trimming pared 4 bases from V and 4 bases from J, leaving 19 bases between. Variable domain in full (rest from reference TRBV19 and TRBJ1-2): DGGITQSPKYLFRKEGQNVTLSCEQNLNHDAMYWYRQDPGQGLRLIYYSQIVNDFQKGDIAEGYSVSREKKESFPLTVTSAQKNPTAFYLCASSTSRDGETYGYTFGSGTRLTVV.

The V call is TRBV6-6, the J call TRBJ1-5; tentatively, D is TRBD1 (5 bases). Trimming removed 2 bases from V and 9 bases from J, with 8 bases in between. The CDR3 loop spans 12 amino acids. The germline gives CDR1 MNHNY, CDR2 SVGAGI (reference sequence). CDR3 protein: CASSYPGGPQHF. DNA of the CDR3: TGTGCCAGCAGTTACCCTGGGGGGCCCCAGCATTTT.

CDR3 bases: TGTGCCAGCAGCCATACAAGACCGGGACAGGGCCGAACCTACGAGCAGTACTTC. Translated: CASSHTRPGQGRTYEQYF. The rearrangement uses TRBV13 and TRBJ2-7; 9 bases fit TRBD1. Per the germline V gene, CDR1 is PRHDT and CDR2 is FYEKMQ (reference sequence). V lost 5 bases, J lost 2 bases, and 16 bases stayed unmatched. The length of the CDR3 is 18 residues.